This T cell receptor (beta chain) is from a study of cytomegalovirus exposure and HLA in healthy donors. This clone was picked up a small number of times. Trimming took 5 bases from V and 4 from J; bases not matched to a gene: 7. CDR1 and CDR2 from the germline V gene are MNHEY and SVGAGI. The CDR3 is made up of 15 amino acids. The primer mix had 60 Vbeta and 13 Jbeta primers. Measured with immunoSEQ multiplex PCR; TCRdb has only the in-frame clones, and not every one. The table lists 120,000 or so clones, approximately 17% of them singletons, with approximately 2.9% in the top ten. The specimen was PBMCs. The clonotype originates from a female donor in good health and CMV-seropositive. V is TRBV6-5 and J is TRBJ2-3, with TRBD1 matching over 9 bases. The CDR3 DNA follows: TGTGCCAGCAGTCCCCGGGACAGGGAGGCAGATACGCAGTATTTT. This gives the protein CASSPRDREADTQYF.